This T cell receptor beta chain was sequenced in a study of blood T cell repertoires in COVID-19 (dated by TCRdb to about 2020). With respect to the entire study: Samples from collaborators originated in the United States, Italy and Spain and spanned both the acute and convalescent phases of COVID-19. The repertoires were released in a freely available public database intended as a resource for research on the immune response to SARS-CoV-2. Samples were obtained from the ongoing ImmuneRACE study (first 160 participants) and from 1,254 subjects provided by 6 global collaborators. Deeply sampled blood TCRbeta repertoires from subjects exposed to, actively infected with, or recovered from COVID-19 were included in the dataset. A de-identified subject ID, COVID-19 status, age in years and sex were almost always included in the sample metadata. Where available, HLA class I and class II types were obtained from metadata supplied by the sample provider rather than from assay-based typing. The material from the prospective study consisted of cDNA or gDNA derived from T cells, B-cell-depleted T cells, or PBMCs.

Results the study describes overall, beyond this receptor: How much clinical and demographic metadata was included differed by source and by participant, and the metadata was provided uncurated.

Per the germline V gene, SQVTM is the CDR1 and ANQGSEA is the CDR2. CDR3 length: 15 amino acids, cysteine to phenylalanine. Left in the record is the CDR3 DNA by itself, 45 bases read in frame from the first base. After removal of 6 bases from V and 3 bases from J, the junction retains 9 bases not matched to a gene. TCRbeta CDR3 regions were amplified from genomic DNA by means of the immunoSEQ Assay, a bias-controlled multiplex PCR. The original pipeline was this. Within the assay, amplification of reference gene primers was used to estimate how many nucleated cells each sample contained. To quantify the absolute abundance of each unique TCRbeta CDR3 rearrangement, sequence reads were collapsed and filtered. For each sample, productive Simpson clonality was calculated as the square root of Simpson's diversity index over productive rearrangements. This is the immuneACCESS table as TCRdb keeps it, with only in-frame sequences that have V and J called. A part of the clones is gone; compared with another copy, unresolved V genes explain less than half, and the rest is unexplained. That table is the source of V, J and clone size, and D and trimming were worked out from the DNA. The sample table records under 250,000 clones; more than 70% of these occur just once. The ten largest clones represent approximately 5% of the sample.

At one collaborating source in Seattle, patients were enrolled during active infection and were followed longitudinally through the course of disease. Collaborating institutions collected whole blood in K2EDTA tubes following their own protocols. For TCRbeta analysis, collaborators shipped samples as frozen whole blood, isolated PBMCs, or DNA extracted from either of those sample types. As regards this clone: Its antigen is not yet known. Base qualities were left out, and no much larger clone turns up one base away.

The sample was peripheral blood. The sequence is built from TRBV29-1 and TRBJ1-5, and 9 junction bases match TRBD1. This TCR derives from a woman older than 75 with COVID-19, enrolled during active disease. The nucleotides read TGCAGCGTAGCGGCCGGGACAGGGTCCAATCAGCCCCAGCATTTT. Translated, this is CSVAAGTGSNQPQHF.